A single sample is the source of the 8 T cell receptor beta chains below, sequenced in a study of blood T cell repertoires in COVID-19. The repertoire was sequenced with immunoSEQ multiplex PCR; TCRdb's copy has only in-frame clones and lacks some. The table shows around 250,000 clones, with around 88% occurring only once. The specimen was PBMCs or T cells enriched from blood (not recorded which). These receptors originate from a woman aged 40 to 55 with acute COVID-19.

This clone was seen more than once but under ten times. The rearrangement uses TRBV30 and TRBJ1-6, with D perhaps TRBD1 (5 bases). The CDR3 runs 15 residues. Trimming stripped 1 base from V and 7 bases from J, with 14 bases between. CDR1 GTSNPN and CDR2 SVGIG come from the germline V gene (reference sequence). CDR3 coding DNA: TGTGCCTGGAGTGCGACTTCAGGGTGGAATTCACCCCTCCACTTT. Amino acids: CAWSATSGWNSPLHF.

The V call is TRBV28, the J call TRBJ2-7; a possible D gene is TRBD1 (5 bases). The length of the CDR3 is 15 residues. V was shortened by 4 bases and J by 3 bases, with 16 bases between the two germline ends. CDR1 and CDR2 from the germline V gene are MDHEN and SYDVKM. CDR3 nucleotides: TGTGCCAGCAGTTCCCCGACAGATAGGATCTACGAGCAGTACTTC. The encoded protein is CASSSPTDRIYEQYF.

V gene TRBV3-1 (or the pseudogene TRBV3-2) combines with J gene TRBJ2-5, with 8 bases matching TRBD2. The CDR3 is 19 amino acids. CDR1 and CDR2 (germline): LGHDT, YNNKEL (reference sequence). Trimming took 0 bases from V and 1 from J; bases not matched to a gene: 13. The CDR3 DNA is TGTGCCAGCAGCCAAGACCCCGGGAGGGAAGGAGGGGGCCAAGAGACCCAGTACTTC. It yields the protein CASSQDPGREGGGQETQYF.

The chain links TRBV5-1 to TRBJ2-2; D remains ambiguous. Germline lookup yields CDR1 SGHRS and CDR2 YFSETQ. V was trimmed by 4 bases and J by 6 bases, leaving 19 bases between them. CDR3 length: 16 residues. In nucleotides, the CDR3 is TGCGCCAGCAGCCCCGGAGTTTCCCTCCGGCCCGGGGAGCTGTTTTTT. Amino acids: CASSPGVSLRPGELFF.

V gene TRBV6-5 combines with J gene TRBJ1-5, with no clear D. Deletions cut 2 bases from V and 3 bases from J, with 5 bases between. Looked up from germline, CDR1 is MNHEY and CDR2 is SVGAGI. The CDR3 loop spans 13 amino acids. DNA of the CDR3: TGTGCCAGCAGTTACGGACTCAATCAGCCCCAGCATTTT. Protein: CASSYGLNQPQHF.

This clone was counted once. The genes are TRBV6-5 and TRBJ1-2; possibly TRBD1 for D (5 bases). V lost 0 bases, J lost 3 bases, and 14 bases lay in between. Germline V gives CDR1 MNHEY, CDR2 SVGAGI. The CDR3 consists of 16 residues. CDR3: CASSYSGHIEDYGYTF. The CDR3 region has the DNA TGTGCCAGCAGTTACTCCGGACATATCGAAGACTATGGCTACACCTTC.

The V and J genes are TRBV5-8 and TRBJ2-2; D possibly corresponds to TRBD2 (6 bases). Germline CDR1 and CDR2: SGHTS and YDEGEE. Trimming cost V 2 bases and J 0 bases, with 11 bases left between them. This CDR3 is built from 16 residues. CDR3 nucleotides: TGTGCCAGCAGCTTTACCGGGACTTCGAACACCGGGGAGCTGTTTTTT. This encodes CASSFTGTSNTGELFF.

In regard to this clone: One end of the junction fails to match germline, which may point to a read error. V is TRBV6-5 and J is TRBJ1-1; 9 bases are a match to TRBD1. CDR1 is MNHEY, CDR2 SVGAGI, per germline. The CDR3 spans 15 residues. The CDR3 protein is CASSYSSGTGSFLDF. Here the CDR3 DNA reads TGTGCCAGCAGTTACTCATCTGGGACAGGGAGTTTTTTAGACTTT.